These 11 T cell receptor beta chains share one sample of origin, sequenced in a study of molecular identifiers for immune sequencing clone quantification. In TCRdb, the PCR reads were re-called with MiXCR into one record per CDR3 protein. The repertoire holds hundreds of thousands of distinct CDR3 sequences, with 25% as singletons. The material sequenced was naive CD8+ T cells from blood, with Jurkat cell RNA spiked in. The subset is: FACS-sorted CD8+CD4-CCR7+CD45RA+ naive T cells. The receptors shown here come from a human donor in good health. Some libraries in this study had Jurkat cell RNA spiked in.

J is TRBJ2-7 and V is TRBV20-1; the match to TRBD1 covers 8 bases. There are 15 residues in the CDR3. CDR1 is DFQATT, CDR2 SNEGSKA, per germline (reference sequence). V was pared by 0 bases and J by 2 bases, with 6 bases of the junction left unmatched. As DNA, the CDR3 is TGCAGTGCTAGAGACCCCGGGACAGGAGCCTACGAGCAGTACTTC. It translates to CSARDPGTGAYEQYF.

A few counts support this clonotype. This chain joins TRBV19 and TRBJ2-3; TRBD1 matches at 7 bases. Per germline, CDR1 LNHDA and CDR2 SQIVND (reference sequence). The CDR3 consists of 15 residues. V shed 2 bases and J 2 bases; nucleotides not matched to a gene: 4. In DNA form, the CDR3 reads TGTGCCAGTAGTATAAGGGACAGCTTCACAGATACGCAGTATTTT. Translated: CASSIRDSFTDTQYF.

V and J are TRBV12-5 and TRBJ2-5; 12 bases agree with TRBD2. The length of the CDR3 is 16 residues. V lost 5 bases, J lost 2 bases, and 6 bases stayed unmatched. Germline V gene lookup returns CDR1 LGHNT and CDR2 FRNRAP. CDR3 residues: CASGLAGGTGQETQYF. Written as DNA, the CDR3 is TGTGCTAGTGGTCTAGCGGGAGGGACGGGGCAAGAGACCCAGTACTTC.

This chain joins TRBV11-2 and TRBJ2-7, with D unclear. V lost 4 bases to trimming and J lost 5 bases, with 3 bases between them. CDR3 size: 10 residues. Per the germline V gene, CDR1 is SGHAT and CDR2 is FQNNGV. The CDR3 nucleotides are TGTGCCAGCAGCTGGAACGAGCAGTACTTC. It encodes CASSWNEQYF.

Many counts were recorded for this clonotype. The chain links TRBV25-1 to TRBJ1-1; maybe TRBD1 (5 bases). There are 13 residues in the CDR3. Per germline, CDR1 MGHDK and CDR2 SYGVNS. V was pared by 3 bases and J by 5 bases, with 10 bases between. CDR3 nucleotide sequence: TGTGCCAGCAGTGACCAGGGTTGGACTGAAGCTTTCTTT. Its translation is CASSDQGWTEAFF.

This chain connects TRBV6-2 or TRBV6-3 to TRBJ2-7; weak D call: TRBD2 (6 bases). In germline, CDR1 is MNHEY, CDR2 SVGEGT. Trimming shortened V by 0 bases and J by 6 bases, and 18 bases separated the two germline ends. CDR3 length: 16 residues. CDR3 protein: CASSYSHSGLFLEQYF. The DNA of the CDR3 is TGTGCCAGCAGTTACTCCCACTCGGGACTCTTTCTCGAGCAGTACTTC.

This clonotype was counted at least ten times. The rearrangement uses TRBV28 and TRBJ2-3; TRBD2 agrees at 12 bases. The length of the CDR3 is 19 residues. Germline values: CDR1 MDHEN, CDR2 SYDVKM. The ends lost 4 bases at V and 0 bases at J; junction bases unmatched: 11. In DNA form, the CDR3 reads TGTGCCAGCAGTTCCCCTTTCGTGACTAGCGGGAGTAGCACAGATACGCAGTATTTT. It codes for CASSSPFVTSGSSTDTQYF.

Points on this clonotype: This could be a read error, since a much larger clone is one nucleotide away. The chain employs TRBV12-3 or TRBV12-4 and TRBJ1-5; D not certain. V lost 2 bases and J lost 2, with 10 bases in between. CDR3 length equals 15 residues. The CDR3: CASSLSSTGNQPQHF. In DNA form, the CDR3 reads TGTGCCAGCAGTTTAAGTTCGACTGGCAATCAGCCCCAGCATTTT.

This clonotype was seen at least ten times. This chain joins TRBV29-1 and TRBJ2-7; TRBD2 agrees at 11 bases. CDR3 length equals 15 residues. Per the germline V gene, CDR1 is SQVTM and CDR2 is ANQGSEA. With V trimmed by 7 bases and J by 3 bases, 11 bases remained unmatched. The DNA for the CDR3 is TGCAGCGGTGGAGGCCTAGCGGGAGGACTCTACGAGCAGTACTTC. Translation: CSGGGLAGGLYEQYF.

Only a few counts were recorded for this clonotype. V is TRBV7-3 and J is TRBJ1-5; TRBD1 matches 10 bases. The V gene end was trimmed by 1 base and the J gene end by 4 bases; junction bases not matched to a gene: 4. CDR3 length: 16 amino acids. CDR1 and CDR2 (germline): SGHTA, FQGTGA. The CDR3 sequence is CASSLRDRGGNQPQHF. DNA for the CDR3: TGTGCCAGCAGCTTAAGGGACAGGGGAGGTAATCAGCCCCAGCATTTT.

As concerns this clonotype: A read error may account for a junction end that differs from germline. The rearrangement uses TRBV7-9 and TRBJ2-5; D call uncertain. The V gene's germline CDR1 is SEHNR and CDR2 FQNEAQ (reference sequence). This CDR3 is 12 amino acids long. CDR3 DNA: TGTGCCAACAGCTTAAGCAGGGAGACCCAGTACTTC. It yields the protein CANSLSRETQYF.